This T cell receptor (beta chain) was sequenced during a study of vaccination effects on CD4 cells after COVID-19. Expansion of antigen-specific CD4+ T cells with viral peptide pools was carried out by the ViraFEST assay before sequencing. Researchers isolated CD4+ T cells once less than twelve days of culture had elapsed. In the vaccine recipients, nucleocapsid antibodies were negative and there was no prior SARS-CoV-2 infection. This CDR3 has 15 residues. The V gene lost 1 base and the J gene lost 0 bases, with 10 bases spanning the gap. Germline V CDR1 and CDR2: SGHRS, YFSETQ. Data came from immunoSEQ multiplex PCR; TCRdb stores just in-frame clones and leaves some out. The table includes about 73,000 clones, about four fifths detected once. This clone appeared a single time. Antigen specificity is unknown.

The clonotype originates from a human donor who received a COVID-19 vaccine. Sequenced here: CD4+ T cells from PBMCs cultured with HCoV-NL63 spike peptides, sampled before COVID-19 vaccination. The chain links TRBV5-1 to TRBJ1-2, with D possibly being TRBD1 (5 bases). The CDR3 DNA sequence: TGCGCCAGCAGCTTGTACCAGGGCGCTAACTATGGCTACACCTTC. Translating gives CASSLYQGANYGYTF.